What follows describes a single T cell receptor beta chain. The entry originates in a study of blood T cell repertoires in COVID-19. Original handling: Using reference gene primer amplification, nucleated cell counts were estimated. TCRdb keeps only in-frame clones here, not all; method: immunoSEQ multiplex PCR. Clonal size and the V and J genes are those of that table, whereas D and trimming came from the DNA. The repertoire holds about 210,000 clones, with roughly 87% as singletons. V trimming: 6 bases; J trimming: 5 bases; junction bases outside the gene matches: 10. Germline CDR1 reads SGHRS; CDR2 reads YFSETQ. This CDR3 region has 16 residues.

This TCR derives from a man between 18 and 29 years old with acute COVID-19. The chain uses TRBV5-1 and TRBJ2-5, with 13 bases lining up with TRBD2. Sample: PBMCs or T cells enriched from blood (not recorded which). CDR3 protein: CASNPGTSGTWETQYF. The CDR3 region has the DNA TGCGCCAGCAACCCTGGGACTAGCGGGACCTGGGAGACCCAGTACTTC.